The clone carrying this T cell receptor beta chain appeared a single time. TCRdb's table, derived via immunoSEQ multiplex PCR, lists solely in-frame clones and lacks some. The sample holds 75,000 to 100,000 clones, about 95% seen once. This record belongs to a study of technical replicates of blood from a few donors. Germline V gene lookup returns CDR1 SGDLS and CDR2 YYNGEE. This CDR3 contains 15 residues. The trim removed 4 bases at V and 2 bases at J, leaving 7 bases unmatched. The sample taken for sequencing was T cells isolated from PBMCs. The chain links TRBV9 to TRBJ2-7, with 9 bases identical to TRBD2. The sequence came from a human donor in good health. CDR3 nucleotides: TGTGCCAGCAGCCCTCGGACTAGCGAAACCTACGAGCAGTACTTC. It translates to CASSPRTSETYEQYF.